This T cell receptor beta chain was observed in a study of blood T cell repertoires in COVID-19. This CDR3 has 14 amino acids. The V and J ends lost 3 bases and 4 bases, in that order; junction bases with no gene match: 5. Germline V CDR1 and CDR2: SGHRS, YFSETQ. Repertoires were generated with immunoSEQ multiplex PCR, while TCRdb's copy carries only in-frame clones and drops some. The sample includes 190,000 or so clones, about nine tenths seen only once; the top ten take about 0.81%. The sample was peripheral blood. This TCR derives from a woman aged 70-85 years with acute or convalescent COVID-19. The rearrangement links TRBV5-1 to TRBJ1-2, with 8 nucleotides matching TRBD1. The CDR3 nucleotides read TGCGCCAGCAGCTCTGGACAGGGAGCCTATGGCTACACCTTC. Translated: CASSSGQGAYGYTF.